The 18 T cell receptor beta chains given below trace back to one sample, sequenced in a study of blood T cell repertoires in COVID-19 (dated by TCRdb to the early 2020s). Preparation of the library involved the immunoSEQ multiplex PCR assay. Imported from immuneACCESS, the table was reduced by TCRdb to in-frame sequences with V and J called. These copies leave out some clones; in studies compared against another copy, an unresolved V gene accounts for under half, and the cause of the remainder is not known. In this sample the table shows around 190,000 clones, 80% to 90% of which occur a single time. The ten biggest clones cover 1.5% to 2% of the sample. The sample was peripheral blood. The receptors stem from a man younger than 30 who had recovered from COVID-19.

This clone appeared once. V and J are TRBV27 and TRBJ1-6; the match to TRBD1 covers 8 bases. The CDR3 length is 15 residues. The germline V gene encodes CDR1 MNHEY and CDR2 SMNVEV (reference sequence). Unmatched junction bases numbered 7, after V lost 3 bases and J lost 9 bases. In DNA, the CDR3 is TGTGCCAGCAGTTTGGTGGGACAGGCAGTTTCACCCCTCCACTTT. Its translation is CASSLVGQAVSPLHF.

The chain employs TRBV7-2 and TRBJ2-7, with D unclear. Germline V gives CDR1 SGHTA, CDR2 FQGNSA. V lost 2 bases and J 7 bases, leaving 12 bases between the germline ends. This CDR3 has 13 amino acids. The CDR3 coding sequence is TGTGCCAGCAGCTTAAGACTTCCGAATGAGCAGTACTTC. Its translation is CASSLRLPNEQYF.

The V call is TRBV24-1, the J call TRBJ2-1, with TRBD2 identical over 11 bases. The junction had 4 bases not matched to a gene; V was cut back by 4 bases and J by 6 bases. This CDR3 is built from 15 residues. CDR1 and CDR2 (germline): KGHDR, SFDVKD. The CDR3 coding sequence is TGTGCCACCAGTGACCCTGGGACTAGCGGCAATGAGCAGTTCTTC. As protein: CATSDPGTSGNEQFF.

The rearrangement uses TRBV4-3 and TRBJ2-7; tentative D call: TRBD1 (6 bases). V lost 4 bases and J lost 3, with 13 bases in between. The CDR3 contains 14 residues. Germline V gene data show CDR1 as LGHNA and CDR2 as YSLEER. This CDR3 reads CASSPAQGDYEQYF. CDR3 in DNA: TGCGCCAGCAGCCCAGCACAGGGAGACTACGAGCAGTACTTC.

V is TRBV7-9 and J is TRBJ2-7; unclear D gene. Germline lookup yields CDR1 SEHNR and CDR2 FQNEAQ (reference sequence). V dropped 1 base and J dropped 2 bases, with 9 bases sitting between them. The CDR3 loop spans 14 amino acids. CDR3 nucleotides: TGTGCCAGCAGCTTAGTAGATTCCCCCTACGAGCAGTACTTC. It encodes CASSLVDSPYEQYF.

This clone came up once. The chain recombines TRBV7-3 with TRBJ2-6; no clear D gene. Trimming removed 2 bases from V and 4 bases from J, with 6 bases in between. Germline V gene sequence: CDR1 SGHTA, CDR2 FQGTGA. This CDR3 has 14 amino acids. CDR3 nucleotides: TGTGCCAGCAGCTTAGGAGACGGGGCCAACGTCCTGACTTTC. It specifies CASSLGDGANVLTF.

The J gene is TRBJ2-1, the V gene TRBV11-2; no firm D call. There are 15 residues in the CDR3. The ends were cut back, 5 bases at V and 2 bases at J, with 13 bases in the middle. In germline, CDR1 is SGHAT, CDR2 FQNNGV. The CDR3 bases are TGTGCCAGCAGCCAAGGCGAGGTAGCCTACAATGAGCAGTTCTTC. It codes for CASSQGEVAYNEQFF. Full variable domain (rest looked up from reference TRBV11-2 and TRBJ2-1): EAGVAQSPRYKIIEKRQSVAFWCNPISGHATLYWYQQILGQGPKLLIQFQNNGVVDDSQLPKDRFSAERLKGVDSTLKIQPAKLEDSAVYLCASSQGEVAYNEQFFGPGTRLTVL.

The chain is built from TRBV18 and TRBJ1-1; 8 nucleotides agree with TRBD1. CDR3 length equals 15 residues. Germline V gives CDR1 KGHSH, CDR2 LQKENI. J gave up 8 bases and V 1 base, and 9 bases lay outside the gene matches. Here the CDR3 reads CASSPRQGASFEAFF. As DNA, the CDR3 is TGTGCCAGCTCACCACGGCAGGGGGCGAGTTTCGAAGCTTTCTTT.

V gene TRBV18 combines with J gene TRBJ2-5; D may be TRBD1 (5 bases). The germline V and J ends were trimmed by 4 bases and 2 bases, with 11 bases remaining between them. In germline, CDR1 is KGHSH, CDR2 LQKENI. CDR3 size: 14 residues. The CDR3 DNA sequence: TGTGCCAGCTCACTACGACAGACACAAGAGACCCAGTACTTC. It is translated as CASSLRQTQETQYF. The whole variable domain, filled in from reference TRBV18 and TRBJ2-5, reads NAGVMQNPRHLVRRRGQEARLRCSPMKGHSHVYWYRQLPEEGLKFMVYLQKENIIDESGMPKERFSAEFPKEGPSILRIQQVVRGDSAAYFCASSLRQTQETQYFGPGTRLLVL.

V and J are TRBV4-1 and TRBJ2-7; 8 bases align to TRBD2. V trimming: 2 bases; J trimming: 2 bases; junction bases outside the gene matches: 5. The germline V gene has CDR1 MGHRA and CDR2 YSYEKL. The CDR3 is 15 amino acids. CDR3 in amino acids: CASSQTSGPTYEQYF. As DNA, the CDR3 is TGCGCCAGCAGCCAAACTAGCGGACCGACCTACGAGCAGTACTTC.

This clone appeared once. This chain links TRBV3-1 (or the pseudogene TRBV3-2) with TRBJ2-7; D is perhaps TRBD2 (6 bases). With 4 bases removed from V and 2 bases from J, the gap between germline ends came to 15 bases. Germline-derived CDR1 and CDR2 are LGHDT and YNNKEL (reference sequence). The CDR3 spans 15 residues. The CDR3 region is CASSPSGTRTYEQYF. The CDR3 DNA sequence: TGTGCCAGCAGCCCCTCCGGGACTCGCACCTACGAGCAGTACTTC.

This chain connects TRBV27 to TRBJ1-5; the match to TRBD1 covers 7 bases. The CDR3 covers 15 residues. V lost 5 bases and J lost 7; bases outside the gene matches: 11. Looked up from germline, CDR1 is MNHEY and CDR2 is SMNVEV (reference sequence). The CDR3 protein is CASSPDRVRGQPQHF. The CDR3 DNA is TGTGCCAGCAGTCCCGACAGGGTGAGGGGGCAGCCCCAGCATTTT.

The gene calls are TRBV9 and TRBJ1-4; 10 nucleotides match TRBD1. Germline CDR1 reads SGDLS; CDR2 reads YYNGEE. CDR3 length: 16 residues. V trimming: 0 bases; J trimming: 7 bases; junction bases outside the gene matches: 6. The CDR3 nucleotides read TGTGCCAGCAGCGTAGGAACCCGGGACAGGGGTGAAAAACTGTTTTTT. Amino acids: CASSVGTRDRGEKLFF.

On this clone itself: Other DNA sequences from this sample encode an identical CDR3 as well. The gene calls are TRBV7-2 and TRBJ2-7, with TRBD2 matching over 11 bases. J was trimmed by 3 bases and V by 1 base; bases with no gene match: 2. Germline values: CDR1 SGHTA, CDR2 FQGNSA. The length of the CDR3 is 15 residues. CDR3 nucleotide sequence: TGTGCCAGCAGCTTAGTGGGGACTAGCGGCTACGAGCAGTACTTC. Protein product: CASSLVGTSGYEQYF.

Written as DNA, the CDR3 is TGTGCCAGCAGCCCGACAGGGAACTCCTACAATGAGCAGTTCTTC. Protein: CASSPTGNSYNEQFF. The rearrangement joins TRBV7-6 to TRBJ2-1; TRBD1 matches at 7 bases. CDR3 size: 15 residues. The germline gives CDR1 SGHVS, CDR2 FNYEAQ. Trimming at V came to 5 bases and at J to 0 bases, leaving 4 bases not matched to a gene.

This chain uses TRBV5-6 with TRBJ2-7; 7 bases are a match to TRBD1. Germline loops: CDR1 SGHDT, CDR2 YYEEEE. The CDR3 is 15 residues long. V dropped 4 bases and J dropped 0; count of bases not matched to a gene: 7. The CDR3 sequence is CASSPRDSLSYEQYF. The CDR3 DNA reads as TGTGCCAGCAGCCCCCGGGACAGTCTCTCCTACGAGCAGTACTTC. The complete variable domain, with remaining parts taken from reference TRBV5-6 and TRBJ2-7, reads DAGVTQSPTHLIKTRGQQVTLRCSPKSGHDTVSWYQQALGQGPQFIFQYYEEEERQRGNFPDRFSGHQFPNYSSELNVNALLLGDSALYLCASSPRDSLSYEQYFGPGTRLTVT.

The chain employs TRBV11-2 and TRBJ1-2; D possibly corresponds to TRBD1 (6 bases). The CDR3 contains 17 residues. The germline CDR1 and CDR2 sequences are SGHAT and FQNNGV. V was trimmed by 7 bases and J by 4 bases, leaving 25 bases between them. The CDR3 DNA reads as TGTGCCAGCACCTATAGTAGTGGGGGCCGTTCCTCCTATGGCTACACCTTC. Amino acids: CASTYSSGGRSSYGYTF. Using reference TRBV11-2 and TRBJ1-2 for the parts outside the CDR3, the full variable domain is EAGVAQSPRYKIIEKRQSVAFWCNPISGHATLYWYQQILGQGPKLLIQFQNNGVVDDSQLPKDRFSAERLKGVDSTLKIQPAKLEDSAVYLCASTYSSGGRSSYGYTFGSGTRLTVV.

The chain uses TRBV3-1 (or the pseudogene TRBV3-2) and TRBJ2-7; D is possibly TRBD2 (5 bases). Germline values: CDR1 LGHDT, CDR2 YNNKEL (reference sequence). Trimming stripped 1 base from V and 0 bases from J, with 19 bases between. The CDR3 sequence is 18 residues long. This chain's CDR3 is CASSQALRWRGNSYEQYF. The CDR3 DNA follows: TGTGCCAGCAGCCAAGCTTTACGGTGGAGAGGGAACTCCTACGAGCAGTACTTC.